The rows below give T cell receptor beta chains drawn from one sample of a study of blood T cell repertoires in COVID-19. TCRdb's copy holds only in-frame clones and misses some; the assay was immunoSEQ multiplex PCR. The data show around 210,000 clones, around 85% seen once. Sequencing was done on a sample of peripheral blood. Every receptor here comes from a woman in her 70s with acute or convalescent COVID-19. Both conserved end residues are part of each CDR3. The order of the fields is D gene, V gene, J gene, clone size, CDR3 protein, CDR3 DNA. The D gene is left open where the match is weak. For some rows the clone size is stated as once, few or many, or as a class when expanded; others skip it.

D: .
V: TRBV5-6
J: TRBJ1-2
size: .
CDR3: CASSLTDSDYGYTF
DNA: TGTGCCAGCAGCTTGACAGATAGTGACTATGGCTACACCTTC

D: .
V: TRBV6-1
J: TRBJ1-3
size: .
CDR3: CASSEFISSGNTIYF
DNA: TGTGCCAGCAGTGAATTCATCAGCTCTGGAAACACCATATATTTT

D: .
V: TRBV28
J: TRBJ1-6
size: .
CDR3: CASSFEGNSPLHF
DNA: TGTGCCAGCAGTTTCGAGGGTAACTCACCCCTCCACTTT

D: TRBD2
V: TRBV11-3
J: TRBJ2-1
size: .
CDR3: CASSSRLAGALEQFF
DNA: TGTGCCAGCAGCAGTAGACTAGCGGGAGCTCTTGAGCAGTTCTTC

D: .
V: TRBV19
J: TRBJ1-1
size: .
CDR3: CASRPRTQGRDTEAFF
DNA: TGTGCCAGTAGACCTAGAACCCAGGGAAGGGACACTGAAGCTTTCTTT

D: .
V: TRBV12-3/TRBV12-4
J: TRBJ1-6
size: .
CDR3: CASSAGDSPLHF
DNA: TGTGCCAGCAGCGCGGGCGATTCACCCCTCCACTTT

D: TRBD1
V: TRBV9
J: TRBJ2-1
size: .
CDR3: CASSPRSRGQGVDEQFF
DNA: TGTGCCAGCAGCCCTCGTAGTAGGGGACAGGGTGTAGATGAGCAGTTCTTC

D: TRBD1
V: TRBV5-1
J: TRBJ2-1
size: .
CDR3: CASSLRDRAGNEQFF
DNA: TGCGCCAGCAGCTTGCGGGACAGGGCGGGGAATGAGCAGTTCTTC

D: TRBD1
V: TRBV7-2
J: TRBJ1-2
size: .
CDR3: CASSLDLDRAGGYTF
DNA: TGTGCCAGCAGCTTAGATCTGGACAGGGCGGGTGGCTACACCTTC

D: TRBD2
V: TRBV5-1
J: TRBJ2-3
size: .
CDR3: CASSLGGLAGLDTQYF
DNA: TGCGCCAGCAGCTTGGGTGGACTAGCGGGATTGGATACGCAGTATTTT

D: .
V: TRBV19
J: TRBJ2-2
size: once
CDR3: CASSIRLTGRDTGELFF
DNA: TGTGCCAGTAGTATTCGTTTGACAGGGCGGGATACCGGGGAGCTGTTTTTT

D: .
V: TRBV11-2
J: TRBJ1-4
size: .
CDR3: CASTPSGTNEKLFF
DNA: TGTGCCAGCACTCCTTCGGGGACTAATGAAAAACTGTTTTTT

D: TRBD1
V: TRBV5-1
J: TRBJ2-1
size: .
CDR3: CASSLAPPGTGGYREQFF
DNA: TGCGCCAGCAGCTTGGCCCCTCCCGGGACAGGGGGTTACCGTGAGCAGTTCTTC

D: TRBD2
V: TRBV9
J: TRBJ2-1
size: .
CDR3: CASSPTSARDDEQFF
DNA: TGTGCCAGCAGCCCCACTAGCGCGAGGGACGATGAGCAGTTCTTC

D: TRBD1
V: TRBV11-2
J: TRBJ2-2
size: once
CDR3: CASRYGQADSKNTGELFF
DNA: TGTGCCAGCAGATATGGACAGGCGGATTCGAAGAACACCGGGGAGCTGTTTTTT

D: .
V: TRBV6-4
J: TRBJ1-1
size: .
CDR3: CASSDVFQGTEAFF
DNA: TGTGCCAGCAGTGACGTGTTTCAGGGCACTGAAGCTTTCTTT

D: .
V: TRBV7-8
J: TRBJ2-5
size: .
CDR3: CASSLRGETQYF
DNA: TGTGCCAGCAGCCTCAGGGGAGAGACCCAGTACTTC

D: TRBD2
V: TRBV15
J: TRBJ2-3
size: .
CDR3: CATSRSKTSGIDTQYF
DNA: TGTGCCACCAGCAGATCCAAGACTAGCGGCATAGATACGCAGTATTTT

D: TRBD2
V: TRBV5-6
J: TRBJ2-3
size: .
CDR3: CASSTSGGTDTQYF
DNA: TGTGCCAGCAGCACATCGGGGGGAACAGATACGCAGTATTTT

D: TRBD2
V: TRBV28
J: TRBJ2-2
size: .
CDR3: CASKGSGRYSGELFF
DNA: TGTGCCAGCAAGGGGAGCGGGAGATATTCCGGGGAGCTGTTTTTT

D: .
V: TRBV28
J: TRBJ2-7
size: .
CDR3: CASSGTIGVLGQYF
DNA: TGTGCCAGCAGTGGAACAATAGGGGTCCTCGGGCAGTACTTC

D: .
V: TRBV5-4
J: TRBJ2-2
size: .
CDR3: CASSPDSSGELFF
DNA: TGTGCCAGCAGCCCCGATAGCTCCGGGGAGCTGTTTTTT

D: TRBD1
V: TRBV6-5
J: TRBJ2-7
size: .
CDR3: CASSRQGDEQYF
DNA: TGTGCCAGCAGCCGACAGGGCGACGAGCAGTACTTC

D: TRBD1
V: TRBV5-1
J: TRBJ1-2
size: .
CDR3: CASSDRGGDYGYTF
DNA: TGCGCCAGCAGTGACAGGGGTGGTGACTATGGCTACACCTTC

D: TRBD2
V: TRBV7-2
J: TRBJ2-7
size: few
CDR3: CASSPLAGLSYEQYF
DNA: TGTGCCAGCAGCCCACTAGCGGGCCTCTCCTACGAGCAGTACTTC

D: TRBD1
V: TRBV27
J: TRBJ2-1
size: .
CDR3: CASSNGQGGPNEQFF
DNA: TGTGCCAGCAGTAACGGACAGGGGGGTCCTAATGAGCAGTTCTTC

D: .
V: TRBV9
J: TRBJ2-2
size: .
CDR3: CASSVKNRDTGELFF
DNA: TGTGCCAGCAGCGTAAAGAACCGGGACACCGGGGAGCTGTTTTTT

D: TRBD1
V: TRBV2
J: TRBJ1-1
size: .
CDR3: CASRITGGGNTEAFF
DNA: TGTGCCAGCAGGATAACAGGGGGAGGGAACACTGAAGCTTTCTTT

D: TRBD1
V: TRBV2
J: TRBJ2-5
size: .
CDR3: CASSRRDRGLAETQYF
DNA: TGTGCCAGCAGTCGTCGGGACAGGGGGTTGGCAGAGACCCAGTACTTC